The rows below give T cell receptor beta chains drawn from one sample of a study of T-cell reconstitution after alpha-beta-depleted transplantation in children. TCRdb reanalysed the PCR reads using MiXCR and keeps one entry per CDR3 protein. Of approximately 200,000 distinct CDR3 sequences listed, just under 6.5% are singletons. Sequenced material: PBMCs, taken before TCRalphabeta/CD19-depleted stem cell transplant. These receptors originate from a girl in the first two years of life with combined immunodeficiency, due to receive a stem cell transplant. Each CDR3 is given with its conserved first and last residue. D genes are given only for firm matches. Where a row states a size, it is once, few, many or the class of an expanded clone; other rows omit it.

v_gene: TRBV10-2; j_gene: TRBJ2-7; d_gene: NA; abundance: NA; CDR3nt: TGCGCCAGCAGTGGGCTCCCAAACGAGCAGTACTTC; CDR3aa: CASSGLPNEQYF
v_gene: TRBV29-1; j_gene: TRBJ2-3; d_gene: NA; abundance: many; CDR3nt: TGCAGCGTCGCGGGGCTCACAGATACGCAGTATTTT; CDR3aa: CSVAGLTDTQYF
v_gene: TRBV4-2; j_gene: TRBJ2-2; d_gene: NA; abundance: many; CDR3nt: TGTGCCAGCAGCTCTTTCGACAGAACCGGGGAGCTGTTTTTT; CDR3aa: CASSSFDRTGELFF
v_gene: TRBV7-2; j_gene: TRBJ2-7; d_gene: NA; abundance: NA; CDR3nt: TGTGCCAGCAGCTTAGTAAGGAGGGTCGGCTACGAGCAGTACTTC; CDR3aa: CASSLVRRVGYEQYF
v_gene: TRBV11-2; j_gene: TRBJ1-4; d_gene: NA; abundance: many; CDR3nt: TGTGCCAGCAGCGCCATTTTGGGGGAAAAACTGTTTTTT; CDR3aa: CASSAILGEKLFF
v_gene: TRBV12-3/TRBV12-4; j_gene: TRBJ1-1; d_gene: NA; abundance: many; CDR3nt: TGTGCCAGCAGTTTAGGACCACTAATCACTGAAGCTTTCTTT; CDR3aa: CASSLGPLITEAFF
v_gene: TRBV15; j_gene: TRBJ2-7; d_gene: NA; abundance: few; CDR3nt: TGTGCCACCAGCATTTGGGGCGGCTCCTACGAGCAGTACTTC; CDR3aa: CATSIWGGSYEQYF
v_gene: TRBV6-1; j_gene: TRBJ2-3; d_gene: TRBD1; abundance: many; CDR3nt: TGTGCCAGCAGTAAGTCCCGGGACAGAACCACAGATACGCAGTATTTT; CDR3aa: CASSKSRDRTTDTQYF
v_gene: TRBV20-1; j_gene: TRBJ2-5; d_gene: TRBD1; abundance: many; CDR3nt: TGCAGTGCTAGTTGGACAGGGTTAATGGAGACCCAGTACTTC; CDR3aa: CSASWTGLMETQYF
v_gene: TRBV27; j_gene: TRBJ2-7; d_gene: NA; abundance: many; CDR3nt: TGTGCCAGCAGTTTATATGTGAGCTCCTACGAGCAGTACTTC; CDR3aa: CASSLYVSSYEQYF
v_gene: TRBV7-2; j_gene: TRBJ2-7; d_gene: NA; abundance: many; CDR3nt: TGTGCCAGCAGCCCCCAGGGGTCGACCTACGAGCAGTACTTC; CDR3aa: CASSPQGSTYEQYF
v_gene: TRBV20-1; j_gene: TRBJ2-2; d_gene: NA; abundance: many; CDR3nt: TGCAGTGCTAGAGTCGGGATTACGAACACCGGGGAGCTGTTTTTT; CDR3aa: CSARVGITNTGELFF
v_gene: TRBV6-2/TRBV6-3; j_gene: TRBJ1-1; d_gene: NA; abundance: NA; CDR3nt: TGTGCCAGCAGCTCAATCGACCCGAACACTGAAGCTTTCTTT; CDR3aa: CASSSIDPNTEAFF
v_gene: TRBV28; j_gene: TRBJ1-5; d_gene: NA; abundance: NA; CDR3nt: TGTGCCAGCAGTTTAGGGGCGACGGGGGCCCAGCCCCAGCATTTT; CDR3aa: CASSLGATGAQPQHF
v_gene: TRBV28; j_gene: TRBJ2-5; d_gene: TRBD2; abundance: many; CDR3nt: TGTGCCAGCAGTTTAGGGCTAGCGGGGGAGACCCAGTACTTC; CDR3aa: CASSLGLAGETQYF
v_gene: TRBV9; j_gene: TRBJ2-1; d_gene: NA; abundance: many; CDR3nt: TGTGCCAGCAGCGTAATTGTGGGAGCGGCGAATGAGCAGTTCTTC; CDR3aa: CASSVIVGAANEQFF
v_gene: TRBV20-1; j_gene: TRBJ2-5; d_gene: NA; abundance: many; CDR3nt: TGCAGTGCGCTGACAGATGGGCAAGAGACCCAGTACTTC; CDR3aa: CSALTDGQETQYF
v_gene: TRBV12-3/TRBV12-4; j_gene: TRBJ2-7; d_gene: TRBD1; abundance: many; CDR3nt: TGTGCCAGCAGTCCCGGACAGGGCGACGAGCAGTACTTC; CDR3aa: CASSPGQGDEQYF
v_gene: TRBV2; j_gene: TRBJ1-6; d_gene: NA; abundance: few; CDR3nt: TGTGCCAGCAGGGTGATAGGACCCCTCCACTTT; CDR3aa: CASRVIGPLHF
v_gene: TRBV27; j_gene: TRBJ2-3; d_gene: TRBD2; abundance: many; CDR3nt: TGTGCCAGCAGTTGGCTAGCGGGGGGCCGAAATACGCAGTATTTT; CDR3aa: CASSWLAGGRNTQYF
v_gene: TRBV29-1; j_gene: TRBJ2-1; d_gene: NA; abundance: many; CDR3nt: TGCAGCGGCCTCGGGAGCTCCTACAATGAGCAGTTCTTC; CDR3aa: CSGLGSSYNEQFF
v_gene: TRBV20-1; j_gene: TRBJ2-1; d_gene: TRBD1; abundance: NA; CDR3nt: TGCAGTGCTACGGAAGAGAGGACAGGATACAATGAGCAGTTCTTC; CDR3aa: CSATEERTGYNEQFF
v_gene: TRBV7-2; j_gene: TRBJ1-2; d_gene: NA; abundance: many; CDR3nt: TGTGCCAGCAGCTACCGGGACGGTACTTTCTATGGCTACACCTTC; CDR3aa: CASSYRDGTFYGYTF
v_gene: TRBV28; j_gene: TRBJ2-1; d_gene: NA; abundance: many; CDR3nt: TGTGCCAGCAGATTAGTGTCCGCGGTGGCCTCCTACAATGAGCAGTTCTTC; CDR3aa: CASRLVSAVASYNEQFF
v_gene: TRBV10-3; j_gene: TRBJ2-5; d_gene: TRBD1; abundance: many; CDR3nt: TGTGCCATCAGTGGATTCAGGACAGGGGGGAGCCAAGAGACCCAGTACTTC; CDR3aa: CAISGFRTGGSQETQYF
v_gene: TRBV28; j_gene: TRBJ1-5; d_gene: NA; abundance: many; CDR3nt: TGTGCCAGCAGTTTACTCGGGTCCAGGGGCAATCAGCCCCAGCATTTT; CDR3aa: CASSLLGSRGNQPQHF
v_gene: TRBV3-1; j_gene: TRBJ2-5; d_gene: NA; abundance: many; CDR3nt: TGTGCCAGCAGCCAAGATCGGGGGGAGACCCAGTACTTC; CDR3aa: CASSQDRGETQYF
v_gene: TRBV20-1; j_gene: TRBJ2-4; d_gene: NA; abundance: many; CDR3nt: TGCAGTGCTAGAGATCTGGCTATTCAGTACTTC; CDR3aa: CSARDLAIQYF
v_gene: TRBV9; j_gene: TRBJ2-1; d_gene: NA; abundance: many; CDR3nt: TGTGCCAGCAGCGCCTCGAGGGTCTCGGGTAATGAGCAGTTCTTC; CDR3aa: CASSASRVSGNEQFF
v_gene: TRBV5-4; j_gene: TRBJ2-1; d_gene: TRBD2; abundance: few; CDR3nt: TGTGCCAGCACCTACCTACGGGGGGGGCCCCAGAGTGAGCAGTTCTTC; CDR3aa: CASTYLRGGPQSEQFF
v_gene: TRBV5-1; j_gene: TRBJ2-1; d_gene: NA; abundance: many; CDR3nt: TGCGCCAGCAGCTTGTCCGGTGAGCAGTTCTTC; CDR3aa: CASSLSGEQFF